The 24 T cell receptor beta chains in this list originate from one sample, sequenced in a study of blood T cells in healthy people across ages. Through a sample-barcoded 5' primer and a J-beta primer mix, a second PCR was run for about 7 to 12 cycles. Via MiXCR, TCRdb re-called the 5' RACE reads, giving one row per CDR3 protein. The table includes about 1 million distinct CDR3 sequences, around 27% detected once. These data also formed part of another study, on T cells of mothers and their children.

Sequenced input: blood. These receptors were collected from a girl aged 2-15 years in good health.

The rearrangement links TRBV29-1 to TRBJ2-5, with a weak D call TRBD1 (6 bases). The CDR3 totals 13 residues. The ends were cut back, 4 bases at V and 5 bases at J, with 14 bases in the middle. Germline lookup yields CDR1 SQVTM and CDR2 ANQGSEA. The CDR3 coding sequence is TGCAGCGTTGGACACAGGGTGCAGGAGACCCAGTACTTC. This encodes CSVGHRVQETQYF.

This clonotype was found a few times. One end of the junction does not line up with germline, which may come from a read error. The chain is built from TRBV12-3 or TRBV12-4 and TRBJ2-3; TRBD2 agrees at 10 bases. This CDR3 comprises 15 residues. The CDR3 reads CASTRTSGTTDTQYF. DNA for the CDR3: TGTGCCAGCACTCGAACTAGCGGGACCACAGACACGCAGTATTTT.

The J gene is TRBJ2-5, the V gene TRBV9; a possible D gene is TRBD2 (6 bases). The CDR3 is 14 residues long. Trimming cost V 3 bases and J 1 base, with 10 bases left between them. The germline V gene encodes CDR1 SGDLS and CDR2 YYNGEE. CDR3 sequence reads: CASSGGIIQETQYF. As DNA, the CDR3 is TGTGCCAGCAGCGGCGGGATTATCCAAGAGACCCAGTACTTC.

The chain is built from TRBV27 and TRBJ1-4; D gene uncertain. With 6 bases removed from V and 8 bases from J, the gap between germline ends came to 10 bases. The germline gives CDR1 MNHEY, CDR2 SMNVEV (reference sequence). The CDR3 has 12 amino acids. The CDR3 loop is CASSLPSEKLFF. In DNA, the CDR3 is TGTGCCAGCAGCCTACCCAGCGAAAAACTGTTTTTT.

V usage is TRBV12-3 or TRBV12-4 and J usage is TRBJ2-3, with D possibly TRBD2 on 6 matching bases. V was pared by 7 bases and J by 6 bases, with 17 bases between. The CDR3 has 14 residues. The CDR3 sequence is CASTSSPRGDTQYF. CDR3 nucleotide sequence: TGTGCCAGCACCTCGTCACCGCGGGGCGATACGCAGTATTTT.

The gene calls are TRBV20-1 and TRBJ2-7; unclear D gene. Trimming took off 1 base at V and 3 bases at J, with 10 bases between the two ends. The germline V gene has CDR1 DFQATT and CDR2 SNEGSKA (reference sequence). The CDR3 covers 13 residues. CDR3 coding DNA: TGCAGTGCTAGAGGGGATAACTTCTACGAGCAGTACTTC. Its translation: CSARGDNFYEQYF.

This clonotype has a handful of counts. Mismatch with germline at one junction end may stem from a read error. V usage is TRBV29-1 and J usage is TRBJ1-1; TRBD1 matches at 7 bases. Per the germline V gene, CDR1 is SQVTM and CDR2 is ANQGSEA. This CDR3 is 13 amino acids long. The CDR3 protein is CSVARRGGTKAFF. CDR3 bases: TGCAGCGTTGCACGCAGAGGGGGCACTAAAGCTTTCTTT.

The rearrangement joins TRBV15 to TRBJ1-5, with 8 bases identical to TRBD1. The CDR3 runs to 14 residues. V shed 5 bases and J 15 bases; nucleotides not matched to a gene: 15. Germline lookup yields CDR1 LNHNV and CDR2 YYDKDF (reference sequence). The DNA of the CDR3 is TGTGCCACCAGCCCTCGGGGACAGGTACACCCGCGGCATTTT. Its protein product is CATSPRGQVHPRHF.

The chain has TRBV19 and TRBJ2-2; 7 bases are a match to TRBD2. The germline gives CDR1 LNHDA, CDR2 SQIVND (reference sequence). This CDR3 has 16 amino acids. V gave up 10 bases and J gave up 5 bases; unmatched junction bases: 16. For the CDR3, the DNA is TGTGCCACTTCTTGGCTCGGTGCGGGAGAGACCGGGGAGCTGTTTTTT. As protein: CATSWLGAGETGELFF.

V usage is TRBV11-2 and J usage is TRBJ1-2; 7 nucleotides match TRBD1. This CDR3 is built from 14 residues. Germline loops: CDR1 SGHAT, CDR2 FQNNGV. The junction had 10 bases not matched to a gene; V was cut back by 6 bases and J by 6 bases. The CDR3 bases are TGTGCCAGCAGTCCGGTGGACAGGATAAATGGCTACACCTTC. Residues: CASSPVDRINGYTF.

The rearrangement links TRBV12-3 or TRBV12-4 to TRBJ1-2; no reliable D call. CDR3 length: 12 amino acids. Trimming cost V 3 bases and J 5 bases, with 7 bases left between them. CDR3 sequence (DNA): TGTGCCAGCAGTTTCGTCGAGTATGGCTACACCTTC. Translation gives CASSFVEYGYTF.

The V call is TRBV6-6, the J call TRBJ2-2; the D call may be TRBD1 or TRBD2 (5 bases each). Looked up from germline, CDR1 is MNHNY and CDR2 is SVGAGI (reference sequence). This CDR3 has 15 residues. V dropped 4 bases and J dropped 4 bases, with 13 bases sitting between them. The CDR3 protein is CASSFYGTVTGELFF. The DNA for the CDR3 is TGTGCCAGCAGTTTTTACGGGACGGTCACCGGGGAGCTGTTTTTT.

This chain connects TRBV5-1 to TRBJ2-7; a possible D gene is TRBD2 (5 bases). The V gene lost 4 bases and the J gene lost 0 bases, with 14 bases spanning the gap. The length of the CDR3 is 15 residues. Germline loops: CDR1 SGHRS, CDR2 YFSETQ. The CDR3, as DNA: TGCGCCAGCAGCCCTTTGGTAGGGAGCTCCTACGAGCAGTACTTC. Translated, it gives CASSPLVGSSYEQYF.

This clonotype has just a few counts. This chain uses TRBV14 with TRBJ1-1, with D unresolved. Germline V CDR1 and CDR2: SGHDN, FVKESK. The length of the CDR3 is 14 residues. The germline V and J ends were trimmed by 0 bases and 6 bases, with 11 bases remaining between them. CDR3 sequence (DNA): TGTGCCAGCAGCCAAGAAACGGGGTCTCCTGAAGCTTTCTTT. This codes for CASSQETGSPEAFF.

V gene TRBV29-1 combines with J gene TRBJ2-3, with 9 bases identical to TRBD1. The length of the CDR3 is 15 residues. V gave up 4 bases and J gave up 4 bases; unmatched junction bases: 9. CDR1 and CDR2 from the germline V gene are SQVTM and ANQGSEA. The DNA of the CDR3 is TGCAGCGTTGGATTACGGACAGGGGCGTCAGATACGCAGTATTTT. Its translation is CSVGLRTGASDTQYF.

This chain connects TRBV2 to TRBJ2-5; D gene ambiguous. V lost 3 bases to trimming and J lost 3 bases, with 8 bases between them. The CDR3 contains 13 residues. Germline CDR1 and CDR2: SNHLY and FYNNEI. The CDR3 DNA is TGTGCCAGCAGTGAGAGACGTGAAGAGACCCAGTACTTC. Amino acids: CASSERREETQYF. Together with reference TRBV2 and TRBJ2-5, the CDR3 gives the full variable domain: EPEVTQTPSHQVTQMGQEVILRCVPISNHLYFYWYRQILGQKVEFLVSFYNNEISEKSEIFDDQFSVERPDGSNFTLKIRSTKLEDSAMYFCASSERREETQYFGPGTRLLVL.

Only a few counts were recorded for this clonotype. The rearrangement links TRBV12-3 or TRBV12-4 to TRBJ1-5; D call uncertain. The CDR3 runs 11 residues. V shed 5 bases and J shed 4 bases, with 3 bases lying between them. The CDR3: CASSNNQPQHF. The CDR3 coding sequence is TGTGCCAGCAGTAATAATCAGCCCCAGCATTTT.

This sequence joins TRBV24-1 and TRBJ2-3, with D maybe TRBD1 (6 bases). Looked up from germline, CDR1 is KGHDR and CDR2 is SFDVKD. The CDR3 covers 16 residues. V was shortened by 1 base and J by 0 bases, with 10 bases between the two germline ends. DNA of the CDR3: TGTGCCACCAGTGATTTTTGGACAGTCAGCACAGATACGCAGTATTTT. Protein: CATSDFWTVSTDTQYF.

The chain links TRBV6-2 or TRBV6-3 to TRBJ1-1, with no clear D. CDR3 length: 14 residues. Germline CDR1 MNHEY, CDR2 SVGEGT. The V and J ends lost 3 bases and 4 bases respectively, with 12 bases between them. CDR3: CASSYERVSTEAFF. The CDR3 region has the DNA TGTGCCAGCAGTTATGAGAGGGTATCCACTGAAGCTTTCTTT.

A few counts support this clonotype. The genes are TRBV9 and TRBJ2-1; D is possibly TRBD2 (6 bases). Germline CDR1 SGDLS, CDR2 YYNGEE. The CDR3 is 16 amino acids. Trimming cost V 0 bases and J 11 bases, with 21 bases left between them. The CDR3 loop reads CASSVGRGIPRNKQFF. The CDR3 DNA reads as TGTGCCAGCAGCGTAGGGCGGGGCATACCTAGGAATAAGCAGTTCTTC. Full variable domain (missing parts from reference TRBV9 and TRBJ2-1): DSGVTQTPKHLITATGQRVTLRCSPRSGDLSVYWYQQSLDQGLQFLIQYYNGEERAKGNILERFSAQQFPDLHSELNLSSLELGDSALYFCASSVGRGIPRNKQFFGPGTRLTVL.

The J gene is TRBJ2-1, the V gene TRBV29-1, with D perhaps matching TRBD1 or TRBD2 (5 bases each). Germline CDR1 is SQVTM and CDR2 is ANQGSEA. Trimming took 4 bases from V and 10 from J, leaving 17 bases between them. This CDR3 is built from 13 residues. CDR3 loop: CSVGMVWDGEQFF. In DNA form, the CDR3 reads TGCAGCGTTGGGATGGTTTGGGACGGCGAGCAGTTCTTC.

The CDR3 region is CASSQDGPVNEQFF. CDR3 sequence (DNA): TGTGCCAGCAGCCAAGATGGCCCAGTCAATGAGCAGTTCTTC. The chain joins TRBV4-2 to TRBJ2-1; D remains unclear. The CDR3 loop spans 14 amino acids. Germline loops: CDR1 LGHNA, CDR2 YNFKEQ. V lost 0 bases, J lost 6 bases, and 9 bases lay in between.

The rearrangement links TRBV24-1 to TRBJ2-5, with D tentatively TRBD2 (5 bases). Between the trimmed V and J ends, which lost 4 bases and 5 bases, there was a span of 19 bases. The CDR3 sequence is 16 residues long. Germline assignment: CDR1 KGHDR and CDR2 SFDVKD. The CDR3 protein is CATSDWTGGLGETQYF. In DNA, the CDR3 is TGTGCCACCAGTGACTGGACTGGCGGCTTGGGGGAGACCCAGTACTTC.

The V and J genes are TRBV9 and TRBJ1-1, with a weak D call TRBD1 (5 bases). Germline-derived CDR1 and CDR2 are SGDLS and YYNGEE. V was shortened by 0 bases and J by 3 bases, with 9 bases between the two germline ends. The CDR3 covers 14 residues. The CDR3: CASSVGGEYTEAFF. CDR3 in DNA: TGTGCCAGCAGCGTAGGAGGGGAATACACTGAAGCTTTCTTT.